Following are 14 T cell receptor beta chains from one sample sequenced in a study of shared clonotypes between healthy human individuals. Some clones are missing from TCRdb's copy, which holds only in-frame ones; the method was immunoSEQ multiplex PCR. The data hold approximately 2,200,000 clones, with under 95% observed a single time. The naive CD8 population came from CD45RO-negative cells selected for CCR7, without terminally differentiated effector memory CD45RA+ cells. The sequenced sample consisted of naive CD8+ T cells from PBMCs. The receptor set was obtained from a young man in good health. Some clones in this sample may be carry-over from other donors' samples.

With respect to this clone: Other DNA sequences in this specimen translate into the identical CDR3. The rearrangement links TRBV27 to TRBJ2-3, with D unclear. This CDR3 is 13 amino acids long. CDR1 and CDR2 from the germline V gene are MNHEY and SMNVEV (reference sequence). Trimming left V 5 bases short and J 0 bases short, with 6 bases between. CDR3 loop: CASSPTSTDTQYF. CDR3 bases: TGTGCCAGCAGTCCCACCAGCACAGATACGCAGTATTTT.

This clone was seen only once. V and J are TRBV11-2 and TRBJ2-1; 10 bases are shared with TRBD1. Germline V gene data show CDR1 as SGHAT and CDR2 as FQNNGV. The CDR3 has 19 amino acids. V lost 2 bases and J lost 9; bases outside the gene matches: 19. The CDR3 DNA reads TGTGCCAGCAGCTTATCGGGACAGGGGTTTGTAGTAGCCGATACTGAGCAGTTCTTC. Residues: CASSLSGQGFVVADTEQFF.

The chain uses TRBV6-6 and TRBJ2-2; no definite D call. This CDR3 is built from 13 residues. Trimming pared 4 bases from V and 6 bases from J, leaving 9 bases between. The V gene's germline CDR1 is MNHNY and CDR2 SVGAGI (reference sequence). The CDR3 region has the DNA TGTGCCAGCAGTTCGCTTGGGTCCGGGGAGCTGTTTTTT. This gives the protein CASSSLGSGELFF.

This chain connects TRBV5-1 to TRBJ2-7; the match to TRBD1 covers 9 bases. This CDR3 has 15 residues. Germline lookup yields CDR1 SGHRS and CDR2 YFSETQ. With 4 bases clipped from V and 3 bases from J, the junction kept 8 bases outside the gene matches. The CDR3 sequence is CASSPGQGLFYEQYF. The CDR3 DNA follows: TGCGCCAGCAGCCCGGGACAGGGTCTGTTCTACGAGCAGTACTTC.

The chain carries TRBV6-6 and TRBJ2-2; no firm D call. The V gene lost 0 bases and the J gene lost 6 bases, with 5 bases spanning the gap. Germline V lookup: CDR1 MNHNY, CDR2 SVGAGI (reference sequence). The CDR3 loop spans 13 amino acids. CDR3 loop: CASSYSTAGELFF. In nucleotides, the CDR3 is TGTGCCAGCAGTTACTCTACGGCCGGGGAGCTGTTTTTT.

This clone was seen only once. The J gene is TRBJ1-1, the V gene TRBV29-1; TRBD1 might be the D (6 bases). The CDR3 totals 14 residues. V dropped 5 bases and J dropped 11 bases, with 24 bases sitting between them. Germline V lookup: CDR1 SQVTM, CDR2 ANQGSEA. The CDR3 spells CSVFHLKGGGGAFF. In DNA form, the CDR3 reads TGCAGCGTTTTTCACCTAAAGGGAGGGGGGGGTGCTTTCTTT.

The V and J genes are TRBV7-9 and TRBJ2-1, with a weak D call TRBD2 (6 bases). CDR3 size: 12 residues. Germline assignment: CDR1 SEHNR and CDR2 FQNEAQ (reference sequence). V lost 3 bases, J lost 11 bases, and 11 bases lay in between. The DNA of the CDR3 is TGTGCCAGCAGCTTGAGACGGGAGCAGCAGTTCTTC. This sequence encodes CASSLRREQQFF.

V usage is TRBV19 and J usage is TRBJ1-2; the D is unclear. This CDR3 contains 14 residues. Germline V gene data show CDR1 as LNHDA and CDR2 as SQIVND (reference sequence). The V and J ends lost 3 bases and 1 base respectively, with 9 bases between them. The CDR3 DNA sequence: TGTGCCAGTAGTATTTCGGTCCATAACTATGGCTACACCTTC. Protein sequence: CASSISVHNYGYTF.

This chain joins TRBV7-8 and TRBJ1-4, with 9 bases fitting TRBD1. Germline V CDR1 and CDR2: SGHVS, FQNEAQ. Germline trimming cut 4 bases from V and 10 bases from J; bases unmatched to any gene: 10. The CDR3 sequence is 15 residues long. The CDR3 coding sequence is TGTGCCAGCAGCTCCACCGGGACAGGGAAAGGAAAACTGTTTTTT. Translated: CASSSTGTGKGKLFF.

The rearrangement joins TRBV13 to TRBJ2-7; 12 positions match TRBD2. Germline values: CDR1 PRHDT, CDR2 FYEKMQ (reference sequence). Trimming at V came to 3 bases and at J to 2 bases, leaving 5 bases not matched to a gene. This CDR3 is built from 16 residues. CDR3 in DNA: TGTGCCAGCAGCTTCCAGACTAGCGGGGGACCCTACGAGCAGTACTTC. Translating gives CASSFQTSGGPYEQYF.

The chain combines TRBV7-9 with TRBJ1-2; 8 nucleotides match TRBD1. Germline V gene lookup returns CDR1 SEHNR and CDR2 FQNEAQ (reference sequence). This CDR3 has 17 amino acids. The V segment lost 5 bases and the J segment 6 bases; nucleotides outside the gene matches: 17. In DNA form, the CDR3 reads TGTGCCAGCAGCCCCCCAGGGGGCGAGGGATTGGCGGATGGCTACACCTTC. Translated, it gives CASSPPGGEGLADGYTF.

Turning to this clone: Other DNA sequences of this sample code for an identical CDR3. This chain links TRBV7-2 with TRBJ2-7; 9 nucleotides align to TRBD2. Trimming cost V 5 bases and J 4 bases; bases outside gene matches: 6. The CDR3 is 14 amino acids. Per germline, CDR1 SGHTA and CDR2 FQGNSA. In nucleotides, the CDR3 is TGTGCCAGCAGCCCCGGACTAGCGAGATACGAGCAGTACTTC. Its translation is CASSPGLARYEQYF.

The CDR3 spells CASSANRDRRTNYGYTF. The CDR3 DNA reads as TGTGCCAGCAGCGCGAACCGGGACAGGCGCACTAACTATGGCTACACCTTC. The rearrangement uses TRBV9 and TRBJ1-2, with TRBD1 identical over 8 bases. The J segment lost 0 bases and the V segment lost 3 bases, leaving 10 bases of the junction unmatched. Germline lookup yields CDR1 SGDLS and CDR2 YYNGEE. The CDR3 is 17 residues long.

The chain recombines TRBV10-1 with TRBJ2-1, with TRBD2 as a possible D gene (6 bases). The V and J ends lost 6 bases and 0 bases respectively, with 9 bases between them. CDR1 is WNHNN, CDR2 SYGVQD, per germline (reference sequence). CDR3 length: 14 residues. The CDR3 is CASSTRGSYNEQFF. Here the CDR3 DNA reads TGCGCCAGCAGCACGCGGGGCTCCTACAATGAGCAGTTCTTC.